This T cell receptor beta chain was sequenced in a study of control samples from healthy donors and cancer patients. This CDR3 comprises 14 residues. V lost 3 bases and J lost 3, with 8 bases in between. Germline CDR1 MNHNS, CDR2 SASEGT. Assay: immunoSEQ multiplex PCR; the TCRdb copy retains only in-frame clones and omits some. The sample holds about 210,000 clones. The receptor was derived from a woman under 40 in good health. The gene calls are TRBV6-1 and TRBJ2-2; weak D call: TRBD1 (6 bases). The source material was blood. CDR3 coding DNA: TGTGCCAGCAGTGAGGGACAACACACCGGGGAGCTGTTTTTT. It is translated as CASSEGQHTGELFF.